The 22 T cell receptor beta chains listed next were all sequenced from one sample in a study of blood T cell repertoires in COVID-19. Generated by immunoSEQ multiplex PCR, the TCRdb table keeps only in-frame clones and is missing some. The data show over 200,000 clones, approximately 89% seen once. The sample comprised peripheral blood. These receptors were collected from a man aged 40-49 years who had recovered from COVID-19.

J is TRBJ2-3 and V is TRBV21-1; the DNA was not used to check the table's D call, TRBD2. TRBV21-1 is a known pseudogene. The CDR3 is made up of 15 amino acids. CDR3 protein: CAAGLKGSFNRTQYF. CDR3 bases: TGTGCCGCGGGACTCAAGGGTTCATTTAACCGTACGCAGTATTTT.

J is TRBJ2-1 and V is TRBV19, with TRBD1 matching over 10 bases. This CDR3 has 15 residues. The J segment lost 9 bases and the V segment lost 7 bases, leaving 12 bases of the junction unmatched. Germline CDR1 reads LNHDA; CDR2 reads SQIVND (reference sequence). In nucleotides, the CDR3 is TGTGCCAGTACCGGACGGGACAGGGGTGAAGGTGAGCAGTTCTTC. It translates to CASTGRDRGEGEQFF.

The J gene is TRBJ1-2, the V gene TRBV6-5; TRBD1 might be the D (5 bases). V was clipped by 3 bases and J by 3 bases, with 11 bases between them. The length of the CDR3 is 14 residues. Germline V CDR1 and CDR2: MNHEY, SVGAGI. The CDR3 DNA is TGTGCCAGCAGTTATTCTGGAGGGGACTATGGCTACACCTTC. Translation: CASSYSGGDYGYTF.

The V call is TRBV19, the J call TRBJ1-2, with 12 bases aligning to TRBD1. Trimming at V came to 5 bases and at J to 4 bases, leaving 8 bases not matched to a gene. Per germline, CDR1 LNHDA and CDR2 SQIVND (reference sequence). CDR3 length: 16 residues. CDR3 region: CASSVTGTGGVYGYTF. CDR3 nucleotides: TGTGCCAGTAGTGTGACCGGGACAGGGGGCGTCTATGGCTACACCTTC.

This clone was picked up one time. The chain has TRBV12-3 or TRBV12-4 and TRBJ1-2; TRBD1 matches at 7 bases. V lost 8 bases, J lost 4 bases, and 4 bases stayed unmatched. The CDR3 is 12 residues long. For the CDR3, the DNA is TGTGCCAGCCAGGGGGGAGGCTATGGCTACACCTTC. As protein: CASQGGGYGYTF.

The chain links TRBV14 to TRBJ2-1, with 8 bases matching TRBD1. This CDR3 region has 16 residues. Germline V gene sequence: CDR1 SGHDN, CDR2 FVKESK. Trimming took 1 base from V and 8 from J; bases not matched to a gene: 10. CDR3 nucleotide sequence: TGTGCCAGCAGCCAAGTTTGGCAGGGGGCCATCCATGAGCAGTTCTTC. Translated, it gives CASSQVWQGAIHEQFF.

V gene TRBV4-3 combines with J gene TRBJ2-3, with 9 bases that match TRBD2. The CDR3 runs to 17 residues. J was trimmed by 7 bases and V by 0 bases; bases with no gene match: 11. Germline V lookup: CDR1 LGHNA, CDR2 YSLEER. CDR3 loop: CASSQDLASGDSYTQYF. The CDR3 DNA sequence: TGCGCCAGCAGCCAAGATTTAGCTAGCGGGGATTCTTATACGCAGTATTTT.

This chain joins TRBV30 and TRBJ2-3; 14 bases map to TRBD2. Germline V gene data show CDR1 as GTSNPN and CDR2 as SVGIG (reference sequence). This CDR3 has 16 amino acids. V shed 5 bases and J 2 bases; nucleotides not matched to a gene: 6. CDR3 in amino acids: CAWGRTSGRPTDTQYF. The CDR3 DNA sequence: TGTGCCTGGGGACGGACTAGCGGGAGGCCCACAGATACGCAGTATTTT.

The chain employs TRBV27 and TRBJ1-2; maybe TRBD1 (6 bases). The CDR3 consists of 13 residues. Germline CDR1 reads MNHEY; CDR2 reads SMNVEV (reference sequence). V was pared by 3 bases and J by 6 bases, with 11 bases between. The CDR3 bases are TGTGCCAGCAGTTTCTCAGGGGTGAATGGCTACACCTTC. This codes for CASSFSGVNGYTF.

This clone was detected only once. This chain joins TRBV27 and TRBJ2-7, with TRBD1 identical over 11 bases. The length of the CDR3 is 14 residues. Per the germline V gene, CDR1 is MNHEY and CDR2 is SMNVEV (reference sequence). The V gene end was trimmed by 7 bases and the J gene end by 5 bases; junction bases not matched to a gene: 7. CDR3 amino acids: CASNAGTGGNEQYF. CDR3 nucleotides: TGTGCCAGCAACGCCGGGACAGGGGGAAACGAGCAGTACTTC.

This CDR3 is CASSRGGVNTEAFF. DNA of the CDR3: TGTGCCAGCAGCCGCGGGGGGGTGAACACTGAAGCTTTCTTT. This chain uses TRBV7-2 with TRBJ1-1; possible D gene TRBD1, 5 bases. Germline V gene lookup returns CDR1 SGHTA and CDR2 FQGNSA. Deletions cut 5 bases from V and 0 bases from J, with 10 bases between. This CDR3 region has 14 residues.

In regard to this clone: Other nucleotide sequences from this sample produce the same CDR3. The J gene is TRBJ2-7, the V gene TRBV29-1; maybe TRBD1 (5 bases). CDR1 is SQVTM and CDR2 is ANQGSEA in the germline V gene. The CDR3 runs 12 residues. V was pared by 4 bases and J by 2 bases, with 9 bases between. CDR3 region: CSVAQGTYEQYF. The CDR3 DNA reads TGCAGCGTTGCCCAGGGAACCTACGAGCAGTACTTC.

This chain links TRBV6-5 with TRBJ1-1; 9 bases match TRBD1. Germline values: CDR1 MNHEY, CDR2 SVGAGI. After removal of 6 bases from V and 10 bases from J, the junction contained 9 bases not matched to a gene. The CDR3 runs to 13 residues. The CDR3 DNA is TGTGCCAGCAGGGACACAGGGGGCAAGTCAGCTTTCTTT. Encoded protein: CASRDTGGKSAFF.

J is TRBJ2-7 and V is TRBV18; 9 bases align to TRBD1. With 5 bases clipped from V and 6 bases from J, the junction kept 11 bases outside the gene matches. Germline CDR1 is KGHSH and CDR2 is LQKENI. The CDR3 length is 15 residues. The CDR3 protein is CASSNGQGSYGEQYF. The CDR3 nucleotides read TGTGCCAGCTCAAACGGACAGGGGAGTTACGGCGAGCAGTACTTC.

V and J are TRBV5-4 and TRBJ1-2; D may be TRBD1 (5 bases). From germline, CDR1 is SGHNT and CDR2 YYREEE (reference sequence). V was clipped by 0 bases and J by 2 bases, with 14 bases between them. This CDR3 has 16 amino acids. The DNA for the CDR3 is TGTGCCAGCAGCTTGGGGCATAGCAGGGTAAACTATGGCTACACCTTC. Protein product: CASSLGHSRVNYGYTF.

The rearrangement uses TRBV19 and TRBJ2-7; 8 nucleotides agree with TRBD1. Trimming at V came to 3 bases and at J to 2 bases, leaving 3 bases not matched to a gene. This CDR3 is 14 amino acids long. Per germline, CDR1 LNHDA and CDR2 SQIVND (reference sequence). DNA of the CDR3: TGTGCCAGTAGTATCCGACAGGGGACCTACGAGCAGTACTTC. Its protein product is CASSIRQGTYEQYF.

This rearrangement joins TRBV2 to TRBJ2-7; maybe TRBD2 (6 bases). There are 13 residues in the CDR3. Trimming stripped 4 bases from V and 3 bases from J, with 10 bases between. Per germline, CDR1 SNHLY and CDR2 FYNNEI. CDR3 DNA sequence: TGTGCCAGCAGTGGGGACTTATACTACGAGCAGTACTTC. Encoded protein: CASSGDLYYEQYF.

The CDR3 is CASSYRDFPYEQYF. For the CDR3, the DNA is TGTGCCAGCAGTTACCGGGACTTTCCCTACGAGCAGTACTTC. The chain employs TRBV13 and TRBJ2-7; D possibly corresponds to TRBD2 (6 bases). The germline V and J ends were trimmed by 6 bases and 2 bases, with 14 bases remaining between them. Germline lookup yields CDR1 PRHDT and CDR2 FYEKMQ (reference sequence). This CDR3 has 14 residues.

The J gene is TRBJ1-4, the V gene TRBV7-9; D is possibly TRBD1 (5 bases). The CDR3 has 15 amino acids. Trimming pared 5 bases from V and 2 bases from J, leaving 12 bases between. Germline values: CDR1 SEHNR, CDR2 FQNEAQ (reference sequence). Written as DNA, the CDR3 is TGTGCCAGCAGCGCAGTCTCAGGGACTAATGAAAAACTGTTTTTT. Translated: CASSAVSGTNEKLFF.

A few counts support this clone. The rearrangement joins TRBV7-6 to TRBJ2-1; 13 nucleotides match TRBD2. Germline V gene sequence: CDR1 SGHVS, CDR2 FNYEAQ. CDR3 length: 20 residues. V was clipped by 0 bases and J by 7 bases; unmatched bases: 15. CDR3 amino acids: CASSLAPPGLAGRRENEQFF. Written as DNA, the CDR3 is TGTGCCAGCAGCTTAGCCCCTCCGGGACTAGCGGGAAGAAGGGAAAATGAGCAGTTCTTC.

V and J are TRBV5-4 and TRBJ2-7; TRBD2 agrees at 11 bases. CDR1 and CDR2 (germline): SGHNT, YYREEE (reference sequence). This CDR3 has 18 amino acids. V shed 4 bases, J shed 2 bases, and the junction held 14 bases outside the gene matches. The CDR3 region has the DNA TGTGCCAGCAGCCCCACCCCCCTAGCGGGGGGAGGTACCTACGAGCAGTACTTC. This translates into CASSPTPLAGGGTYEQYF.

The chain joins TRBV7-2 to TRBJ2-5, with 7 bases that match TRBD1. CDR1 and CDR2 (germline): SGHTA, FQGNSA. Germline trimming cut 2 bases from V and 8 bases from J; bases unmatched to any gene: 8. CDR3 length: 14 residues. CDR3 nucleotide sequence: TGTGCCAGCAGCTTATCCCCCACAGGGGACACCCAGTACTTC. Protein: CASSLSPTGDTQYF.